The text below deals with one TCR beta chain. The antigen is not known. Trimming cost V 6 bases and J 0 bases; bases outside gene matches: 3. The CDR3 is 14 amino acids. Germline V CDR1 and CDR2: MDHEN, SYDVKM. The data stem from a study of OX40 agonist ivuxolimab in advanced cancers. Study results and caveats: People who partly responded at 0.1-3.0 mg/kg had some of the least clonal expansion seen. Low normalized T-cell clonal expansion was also seen in some nonresponders.

Clones were read by immunoSEQ multiplex PCR, and TCRdb kept only the in-frame ones, dropping some. Of tens of thousands of clones in the sample, 90% were seen once. The material was CD4+ or CD8+ T cells sorted from blood, obtained in a trial of the OX40 agonist ivuxolimab. This clonotype originated in an adult with an advanced solid tumor such as melanoma, head and neck, liver or kidney cancer. The V and J genes are TRBV28 and TRBJ2-7; 9 nucleotides line up with TRBD2. The CDR3: CASSRGLASYEQYF. DNA for the CDR3: TGTGCCAGCAGCAGGGGACTAGCCTCCTACGAGCAGTACTTC.